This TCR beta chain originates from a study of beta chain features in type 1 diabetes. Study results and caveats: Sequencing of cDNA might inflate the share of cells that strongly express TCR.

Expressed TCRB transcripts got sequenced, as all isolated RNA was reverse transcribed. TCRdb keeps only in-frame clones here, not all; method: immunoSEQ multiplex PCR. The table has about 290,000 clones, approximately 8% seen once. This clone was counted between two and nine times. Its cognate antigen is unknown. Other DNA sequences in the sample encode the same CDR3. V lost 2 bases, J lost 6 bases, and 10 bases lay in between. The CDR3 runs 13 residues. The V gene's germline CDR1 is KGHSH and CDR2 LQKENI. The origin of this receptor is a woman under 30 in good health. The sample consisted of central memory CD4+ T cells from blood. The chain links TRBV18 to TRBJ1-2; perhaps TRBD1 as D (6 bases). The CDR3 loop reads CASSPRQEDGYTF. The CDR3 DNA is TGTGCCAGCTCACCAAGACAGGAGGATGGCTACACCTTC.